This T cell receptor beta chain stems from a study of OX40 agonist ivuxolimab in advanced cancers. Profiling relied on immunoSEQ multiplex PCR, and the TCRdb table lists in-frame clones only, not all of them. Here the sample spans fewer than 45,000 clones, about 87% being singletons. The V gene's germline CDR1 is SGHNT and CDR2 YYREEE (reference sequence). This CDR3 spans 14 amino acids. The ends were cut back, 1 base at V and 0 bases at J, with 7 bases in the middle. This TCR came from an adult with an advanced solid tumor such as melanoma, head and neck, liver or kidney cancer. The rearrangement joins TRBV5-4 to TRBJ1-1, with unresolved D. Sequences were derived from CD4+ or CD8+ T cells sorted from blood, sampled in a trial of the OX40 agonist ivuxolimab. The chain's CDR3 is CASSLHSVNTEAFF. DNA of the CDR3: TGTGCCAGCAGCTTGCACAGCGTGAACACTGAAGCTTTCTTT.